The rows below give T cell receptor beta chains drawn from one sample of a study of shared clonotypes between healthy human individuals. TCRdb's table, derived via immunoSEQ multiplex PCR, lists solely in-frame clones and lacks some. Among about 2,200,000 clones listed, 85% to 95% were seen once. The source material was naive CD8+ T cells from PBMCs. The receptor set was obtained from a man between 18 and 29 years old in good health. Some clones in this sample may be carry-over from other donors' samples. CDR3s leave out the opening cysteine and the closing phenylalanine or tryptophan. Each record gives: clone size, V gene, CDR3 length, J gene, CDR3 protein. A row's size may be missing; if present it is once, few, many or a size class.

clone size: .
V gene: TRBV6-5
CDR3 length: 13
J gene: TRBJ2-1
CDR3 protein: ASASVSGSYNEQF

clone size: .
V gene: TRBV7-6
CDR3 length: 13
J gene: TRBJ1-1
CDR3 protein: ASSLGQNRNTEAF

clone size: .
V gene: TRBV28
CDR3 length: 9
J gene: TRBJ1-1
CDR3 protein: ASSWGAEAF

clone size: once
V gene: TRBV7-2
CDR3 length: 14
J gene: TRBJ2-1
CDR3 protein: ASSLAGLPRVNEQF

clone size: once
V gene: TRBV9
CDR3 length: 13
J gene: TRBJ2-3
CDR3 protein: ASSPIGGLGDTQY

clone size: .
V gene: TRBV4-1
CDR3 length: 15
J gene: TRBJ2-7
CDR3 protein: ASSQDRLAAFSYEQY

clone size: .
V gene: TRBV10-2
CDR3 length: 12
J gene: TRBJ2-1
CDR3 protein: ASSETSRYNEQF

clone size: .
V gene: TRBV28
CDR3 length: 12
J gene: TRBJ2-7
CDR3 protein: ASSTRVGPREQY

clone size: .
V gene: TRBV9
CDR3 length: 13
J gene: TRBJ2-7
CDR3 protein: ASSVGGISGDEQY

clone size: .
V gene: TRBV6-1
CDR3 length: 11
J gene: TRBJ1-1
CDR3 protein: ASRVTGWTEAF

clone size: once
V gene: TRBV7-9
CDR3 length: 10
J gene: TRBJ2-7
CDR3 protein: ASSGGTYEQY

clone size: few
V gene: TRBV7-9
CDR3 length: 14
J gene: TRBJ1-1
CDR3 protein: ASSLRTPQPNTEAF

clone size: once
V gene: TRBV21-1
CDR3 length: 10
J gene: TRBJ2-1
CDR3 protein: ASRGNYNEQF

clone size: .
V gene: TRBV9
CDR3 length: 10
J gene: TRBJ1-2
CDR3 protein: ASSVVVNGYT